Listed below are T cell receptor beta chains from one sample, sequenced in a study of blood T cell repertoires in COVID-19. Sequencing used immunoSEQ multiplex PCR; TCRdb keeps in-frame clones, though not all of them. The sample contains about 210,000 clones, roughly 85% of which appear only once. The sequenced sample was PBMCs or T cells enriched from blood (not recorded which). The receptors originated from a woman between 40 and 50 years old with acute COVID-19. Each CDR3 is given without its conserved first and last residue. The listing skips clone size in some rows; elsewhere it reads once, few, many or a size class.

v_call: TRBV4-2
j_call: TRBJ2-3
clone_size: NA
cdr3_aa: ASSQGASGVTDTQY

v_call: TRBV11-2
j_call: TRBJ2-1
clone_size: NA
cdr3_aa: ASSSTTPYNEQF

v_call: TRBV9
j_call: TRBJ1-1
clone_size: NA
cdr3_aa: ASSGTGAEAF

v_call: TRBV24-1
j_call: TRBJ2-3
clone_size: many
cdr3_aa: ATGGQVADTQY

v_call: TRBV7-6
j_call: TRBJ2-1
clone_size: NA
cdr3_aa: ASSPHFGAGNNEQF

v_call: TRBV28
j_call: TRBJ1-6
clone_size: NA
cdr3_aa: ASSDPGSPLH

v_call: TRBV30
j_call: TRBJ2-1
clone_size: NA
cdr3_aa: AHKGAASSREQF

v_call: TRBV3-1/TRBV3-2
j_call: TRBJ2-5
clone_size: NA
cdr3_aa: ASSNLGEGDETQY

v_call: TRBV4-1
j_call: TRBJ2-3
clone_size: NA
cdr3_aa: ASSQGQTPTDTQY

v_call: TRBV24-1
j_call: TRBJ2-3
clone_size: NA
cdr3_aa: ATSDPIKAEEGLTDTQY

v_call: TRBV27
j_call: TRBJ2-7
clone_size: NA
cdr3_aa: ASSLGGRSYEQY

v_call: TRBV2
j_call: TRBJ1-5
clone_size: NA
cdr3_aa: ASNALSRGNQPQH

v_call: TRBV10-3
j_call: TRBJ2-2
clone_size: NA
cdr3_aa: AISGGQGTNTGELF

v_call: TRBV7-2
j_call: TRBJ1-2
clone_size: NA
cdr3_aa: ASSSGDRVYGYT

v_call: TRBV27
j_call: TRBJ2-1
clone_size: NA
cdr3_aa: ASSPFGAGVYNEQF

v_call: TRBV27
j_call: TRBJ1-3
clone_size: NA
cdr3_aa: ASKAPGQTGNTIY

v_call: TRBV11-2
j_call: TRBJ2-1
clone_size: NA
cdr3_aa: ASSSYRTNNEQF

v_call: TRBV7-8
j_call: TRBJ2-5
clone_size: NA
cdr3_aa: ASSTRTGGYQETQY

v_call: TRBV19
j_call: TRBJ2-2
clone_size: once
cdr3_aa: ASSYASDTGELF

v_call: TRBV7-9
j_call: TRBJ1-2
clone_size: once
cdr3_aa: ASSFPDRDTNYGYT

v_call: TRBV29-1
j_call: TRBJ1-1
clone_size: NA
cdr3_aa: SVEDRAGDTEAF

v_call: TRBV28
j_call: TRBJ1-4
clone_size: NA
cdr3_aa: ASSLNTGSGEKLF

v_call: TRBV7-9
j_call: TRBJ2-1
clone_size: NA
cdr3_aa: ASSLGRKGQGGYNEQF

v_call: TRBV19
j_call: TRBJ1-2
clone_size: NA
cdr3_aa: ASSMSGYGYT

v_call: TRBV7-8
j_call: TRBJ2-1
clone_size: NA
cdr3_aa: ASSKTSKSSYNEQF

v_call: TRBV3-1/TRBV3-2
j_call: TRBJ2-2
clone_size: few
cdr3_aa: ASSRGTGQHTGELF

v_call: TRBV5-6
j_call: TRBJ2-1
clone_size: NA
cdr3_aa: ASSLERGSSYNEQF

v_call: TRBV5-1
j_call: TRBJ2-7
clone_size: few
cdr3_aa: ASSFGGSTYEQY

v_call: TRBV4-1
j_call: TRBJ1-1
clone_size: NA
cdr3_aa: ASSRQGELTEAF

v_call: TRBV28
j_call: TRBJ2-1
clone_size: NA
cdr3_aa: ASRWGDSYNEQF

v_call: TRBV5-1
j_call: TRBJ2-3
clone_size: NA
cdr3_aa: ASSPRTSGGRDTQY

v_call: TRBV28
j_call: TRBJ1-5
clone_size: NA
cdr3_aa: ASRLGTGGYQPQH

v_call: TRBV19
j_call: TRBJ2-1
clone_size: NA
cdr3_aa: ASSIDPAAYEQF

v_call: TRBV11-2
j_call: TRBJ2-2
clone_size: NA
cdr3_aa: ASSPNTGELF

v_call: TRBV27
j_call: TRBJ1-2
clone_size: NA
cdr3_aa: ASSLRGLGGYT

v_call: TRBV7-2
j_call: TRBJ2-7
clone_size: NA
cdr3_aa: ASSFIAGGPGYEQY

v_call: TRBV18
j_call: TRBJ2-1
clone_size: NA
cdr3_aa: ASSPRGNNEQF

v_call: TRBV11-3
j_call: TRBJ2-7
clone_size: once
cdr3_aa: ASSSLYEQY

v_call: TRBV6-5
j_call: TRBJ2-5
clone_size: NA
cdr3_aa: ASSPGGTQY

v_call: TRBV6-4
j_call: TRBJ2-3
clone_size: NA
cdr3_aa: ASSQGLITDTQY

v_call: TRBV28
j_call: TRBJ1-4
clone_size: NA
cdr3_aa: ASSLGGADAKKLF

v_call: TRBV11-2
j_call: TRBJ2-5
clone_size: NA
cdr3_aa: ASSLGPGGQETQY

v_call: TRBV28
j_call: TRBJ2-7
clone_size: NA
cdr3_aa: ASSGRVAYEQY

v_call: TRBV2
j_call: TRBJ1-1
clone_size: NA
cdr3_aa: ASSDQRQGYTEAF